The 30 T cell receptor beta chains below all came from one sample that was sequenced in a study of brain T cells in children with intractable seizures. Assay used: immunoSEQ multiplex PCR; TCRdb lists only in-frame clones, some missing. Of roughly 69,000 clones listed, roughly 95% are singletons. The sequenced sample was peripheral blood, obtained at surgery. Receptors were obtained from a boy younger than two with focal cortical dysplasia and intractable seizures.

The V call is TRBV5-1, the J call TRBJ2-3; 7 bases are a match to TRBD2. V gave up 4 bases and J gave up 0 bases; unmatched junction bases: 8. CDR3 size: 16 residues. The germline V gene encodes CDR1 SGHRS and CDR2 YFSETQ. The CDR3 DNA sequence: TGCGCCAGCAGCCGACAAGCGGGGTCTAGCACAGATACGCAGTATTTT. Translating gives CASSRQAGSSTDTQYF. The whole variable domain, filled in from reference TRBV5-1 and TRBJ2-3, reads KAGVTQTPRYLIKTRGQQVTLSCSPISGHRSVSWYQQTPGQGLQFLFEYFSETQRNKGNFPGRFSGRQFSNSRSEMNVSTLELGDSALYLCASSRQAGSSTDTQYFGPGTRLTVL.

The J gene is TRBJ2-5, the V gene TRBV28, with D unresolved. Between the trimmed V and J ends, which lost 4 bases and 5 bases, there was a span of 17 bases. CDR1 and CDR2 (germline): MDHEN, SYDVKM. The CDR3 totals 15 residues. This chain's CDR3 is CASSSWVCPWETQYF. CDR3 sequence (DNA): TGTGCCAGCAGTTCCTGGGTCTGCCCTTGGGAGACCCAGTACTTC.

In nucleotides, the CDR3 is TGCGCCAGCAGCCCGCGACACCATACAGAGATCTCTGGAAACACCATATATTTT. This translates into CASSPRHHTEISGNTIYF. The chain recombines TRBV5-1 with TRBJ1-3; D is uncertain. The CDR3 totals 18 residues. Germline V CDR1 and CDR2: SGHRS, YFSETQ. The V end lost 4 bases, the J end lost 0 bases, and 20 bases lay between the germline ends.

The chain couples TRBV28 to TRBJ1-1, with D maybe TRBD1 (6 bases). This CDR3 is built from 18 residues. Trimming left V 6 bases short and J 0 bases short, with 23 bases between. In germline, CDR1 is MDHEN, CDR2 SYDVKM. The CDR3 DNA sequence: TGTGCCAGCAGATCCTCTCTAGGGACACTGACCGTGAACACTGAAGCTTTCTTT. Protein: CASRSSLGTLTVNTEAFF. Drawing the rest from reference TRBV28 and TRBJ1-1, the complete variable domain is DVKVTQSSRYLVKRTGEKVFLECVQDMDHENMFWYRQDPGLGLRLIYFSYDVKMKEKGDIPEGYSVSREKKERFSLILESASTNQTSMYLCASRSSLGTLTVNTEAFFGQGTRLTVV.

The CDR3, as DNA: TGTGCCAGCCGACAAATAGCGGGGTCCACCGGGGAGCTGTTTTTT. This sequence encodes CASRQIAGSTGELFF. V is TRBV2 and J is TRBJ2-2, with TRBD2 matching over 8 bases. Germline values: CDR1 SNHLY, CDR2 FYNNEI. The CDR3 is 15 residues long. V shed 8 bases and J 4 bases; nucleotides not matched to a gene: 9.

The chain employs TRBV5-1 and TRBJ2-2; 10 bases line up with TRBD1. This CDR3 is 18 amino acids long. Per germline, CDR1 SGHRS and CDR2 YFSETQ. Losses at the gene ends were 0 bases for V and 6 bases for J; bases not matched to a gene: 11. CDR3 sequence reads: CASSLGQGAWRVAGELFF. The CDR3 DNA sequence: TGCGCCAGCAGCTTGGGACAGGGGGCTTGGCGCGTGGCCGGGGAGCTGTTTTTT.

V usage is TRBV5-1 and J usage is TRBJ2-2; tentatively, D is TRBD2 (5 bases). CDR1 is SGHRS, CDR2 YFSETQ, per germline. This CDR3 comprises 14 residues. The ends were cut back, 7 bases at V and 3 bases at J, with 13 bases in the middle. This CDR3 is CASGGRLDTGELFF. CDR3 DNA: TGCGCCAGCGGCGGGCGGCTAGACACCGGGGAGCTGTTTTTT.

The rearrangement links TRBV11-2 to TRBJ1-1; a weak D match, TRBD1 (6 bases). Trimming cost V 1 base and J 4 bases, with 13 bases left between them. This CDR3 is built from 15 residues. Germline CDR1 SGHAT, CDR2 FQNNGV. CDR3: CASSLVSRGSTEAFF. Written as DNA, the CDR3 is TGTGCCAGCAGCTTAGTTAGCAGGGGATCCACTGAAGCTTTCTTT.

This chain uses TRBV4-1 with TRBJ1-1; a possible D gene is TRBD1 (6 bases). The V end was cut by 0 bases, the J end by 3 bases, with 14 bases between. Germline V CDR1 and CDR2: MGHRA, YSYEKL. The CDR3 length is 16 residues. CDR3 bases: TGCGCCAGCAGCCAAGAGCCCCACAGGGACTACACTGAAGCTTTCTTT. This encodes CASSQEPHRDYTEAFF.

In DNA form, the CDR3 reads TGTGCCATCAGTGGCCCTACAGGGTGGGGCTACACCTTC. This encodes CAISGPTGWGYTF. The gene calls are TRBV10-3 and TRBJ1-2, with a possible D match to TRBD1 (6 bases). Trimming took 4 bases from V and 8 from J, leaving 14 bases between them. Germline CDR1 reads ENHRY; CDR2 reads SYGVKD. The CDR3 is made up of 13 amino acids.

V gene TRBV6-5 combines with J gene TRBJ2-3; TRBD1 might be the D (6 bases). The length of the CDR3 is 15 residues. Trimming took off 8 bases at V and 1 base at J, with 16 bases between the two ends. Germline V gene lookup returns CDR1 MNHEY and CDR2 SVGAGI. The CDR3 bases are TGTGCCAGCGATCATCTGGGGGCGGGCACAGATACGCAGTATTTT. It translates to CASDHLGAGTDTQYF.

V usage is TRBV11-2 and J usage is TRBJ1-5; the match to TRBD1 covers 7 bases. Germline CDR1 SGHAT, CDR2 FQNNGV. V gave up 5 bases and J gave up 2 bases; unmatched junction bases: 3. The length of the CDR3 is 14 residues. CDR3 bases: TGTGCCAGCAGCGCCGGGACAGGCAATCAGCCCCAGCATTTT. Translated: CASSAGTGNQPQHF.

The chain couples TRBV18 to TRBJ1-2; 10 nucleotides line up with TRBD1. Germline V gene sequence: CDR1 KGHSH, CDR2 LQKENI. The CDR3 contains 16 residues. V dropped 0 bases and J dropped 2; count of bases not matched to a gene: 3. CDR3 nucleotide sequence: TGTGCCAGCTCACCACCGAGGGGACAGGGGAACTATGGCTACACCTTC. The encoded protein is CASSPPRGQGNYGYTF.

The chain links TRBV27 to TRBJ2-2; D possibly corresponds to TRBD1 (5 bases). The CDR3 sequence is 17 residues long. Germline lookup yields CDR1 MNHEY and CDR2 SMNVEV (reference sequence). The V end lost 1 base, the J end lost 0 bases, and 12 bases lay between the germline ends. As DNA, the CDR3 is TGTGCCAGCAGTTTATTTGGCAGGACACCGAACACCGGGGAGCTGTTTTTT. This codes for CASSLFGRTPNTGELFF.

The rearrangement uses TRBV6-6 and TRBJ1-4; D remains unclear. Germline V gene data show CDR1 as MNHNY and CDR2 as SVGAGI (reference sequence). The CDR3 runs 14 residues. V lost 0 bases and J 8 bases, leaving 10 bases between the germline ends. The CDR3 nucleotides are TGTGCCAGCAGTTACTCAGGGCCCTACGAAAAACTGTTTTTT. Protein sequence: CASSYSGPYEKLFF.

The V and J genes are TRBV7-9 and TRBJ1-2; no clear D. V lost 7 bases to trimming and J lost 8 bases, with 8 bases between them. The germline V gene encodes CDR1 SEHNR and CDR2 FQNEAQ (reference sequence). This CDR3 has 10 residues. In DNA, the CDR3 is TGTGCCAGCAAGGCACGGGGCTACACCTTC. Its translation: CASKARGYTF.

The chain couples TRBV12-3 or TRBV12-4 to TRBJ1-2; D not resolved. This CDR3 is 13 amino acids long. Trimming left V 0 bases short and J 2 bases short, with 4 bases between. CDR3 in DNA: TGTGCCAGCAGTTTAGCAGAGAACTATGGCTACACCTTC. The encoded protein is CASSLAENYGYTF.

J is TRBJ2-1 and V is TRBV7-3; 14 positions agree with TRBD2. J was trimmed by 3 bases and V by 4 bases; bases with no gene match: 5. CDR1 SGHTA and CDR2 FQGTGA come from the germline V gene. This CDR3 is 17 amino acids long. The CDR3 DNA follows: TGTGCCAGCAGCTACGGGACTAGCGGGAGTGGCTACAATGAGCAGTTCTTC. Protein sequence: CASSYGTSGSGYNEQFF.

This clone was seen only once. Sequence at one end of the junction differs from germline and may be a read error. The chain combines TRBV4-2 with TRBJ2-1; 9 positions agree with TRBD2. Per the germline V gene, CDR1 is LGHNA and CDR2 is YNFKEQ. The CDR3 loop spans 14 amino acids. The CDR3 loop reads CASSQAGLAGERFF. Here the CDR3 DNA reads TGTGCCAGCAGCCAAGCAGGTTTAGCGGGAGAGCGGTTCTTC.

The genes are TRBV27 and TRBJ2-3; TRBD1 aligns across 11 bases. The CDR3 runs to 17 residues. Germline CDR1 and CDR2: MNHEY and SMNVEV (reference sequence). Trimming removed 2 bases from V and 1 base from J; junction bases left unmatched: 5. As DNA, the CDR3 is TGTGCCAGCAGTTTAACTCCGGACAGGGGGCGCACAGATACGCAGTATTTT. It is translated as CASSLTPDRGRTDTQYF.

The CDR3 bases are TGTGCCAGCTCACCGGGACTAGACCTCGAAAAACTGTTTTTT. Protein sequence: CASSPGLDLEKLFF. The chain is built from TRBV18 and TRBJ1-4; D might be TRBD1 (5 bases). Trimming left V 3 bases short and J 8 bases short, with 13 bases between. CDR1 is KGHSH and CDR2 is LQKENI in the germline V gene. CDR3 length: 14 residues.

This clone turned up a few times. The chain links TRBV5-4 to TRBJ1-2; D gene uncertain. V lost 4 bases and J lost 5, with 15 bases in between. The CDR3 is 14 amino acids. Germline V CDR1 and CDR2: SGHNT, YYREEE (reference sequence). CDR3 residues: CASSPEGSLYGYTF. CDR3 DNA sequence: TGTGCCAGCAGCCCGGAGGGCTCACTATATGGCTACACCTTC.

The chain carries TRBV6-2 or TRBV6-3 and TRBJ2-7; D may be TRBD2 (6 bases). The CDR3 is 13 amino acids. Germline lookup yields CDR1 MNHEY and CDR2 SVGEGT. V was cut by 2 bases and J by 5 bases, with 10 bases left in between. CDR3 sequence: CASSYGGMDEQYF. The CDR3 DNA reads TGTGCCAGCAGTTACGGCGGGATGGACGAGCAGTACTTC.

V gene TRBV29-1 combines with J gene TRBJ2-7; the match to TRBD1 covers 8 bases. The V gene's germline CDR1 is SQVTM and CDR2 ANQGSEA. The CDR3 has 12 residues. Trimming at V came to 4 bases and at J to 7 bases, leaving 6 bases not matched to a gene. The CDR3 nucleotides read TGCAGCGTTGGACAGGGGATTTGGGAGCAGTACTTC. Amino acids: CSVGQGIWEQYF.

V and J are TRBV2 and TRBJ1-2; no clear D gene. The V gene's germline CDR1 is SNHLY and CDR2 FYNNEI. The CDR3 consists of 13 residues. The CDR3, as DNA: TGTGCTCTGGAGGTGAACGGTAACTATGGCTACACCTTC. Protein: CALEVNGNYGYTF.

V is TRBV5-3 and J is TRBJ1-2, with 10 nucleotides matching TRBD1. TRBV5-3 is designated an ORF whose function remains uncertain. After removal of 4 bases from V and 4 bases from J, the junction contained 16 bases not matched to a gene. The CDR3 is 18 residues long. The CDR3 region has the DNA TGTGCCAGAAGCCTTCGGAGCGGACAGGGGGTGTTGGTCTATGGCTACACCTTC. It is translated as CARSLRSGQGVLVYGYTF.

In DNA, the CDR3 is TGTGCCAGTAGTATGGGCAGCTTTAATTCACCCCTCCACTTT. Translation gives CASSMGSFNSPLHF. The rearrangement uses TRBV19 and TRBJ1-6; D is unresolved. Germline-derived CDR1 and CDR2 are LNHDA and SQIVND (reference sequence). The CDR3 spans 14 residues. V was clipped by 3 bases and J by 6 bases, with 9 bases between them.

The chain combines TRBV2 with TRBJ2-7; 12 bases match TRBD2. V was clipped by 5 bases and J by 5 bases; unmatched bases: 10. Germline assignment: CDR1 SNHLY and CDR2 FYNNEI. The CDR3 runs to 16 residues. This CDR3 is CASSNGLAGGPHEQYF. The CDR3 bases are TGTGCCAGCAGTAATGGGCTAGCGGGGGGGCCCCACGAGCAGTACTTC.

The CDR3 DNA reads as TGTGCCAGCTCCCTGGGCGGGGGGAGCTCCTACAATGAGCAGTTCTTC. It specifies CASSLGGGSSYNEQFF. This chain links TRBV18 with TRBJ2-1; TRBD2 matches at 8 bases. CDR1 and CDR2 from the germline V gene are KGHSH and LQKENI. The CDR3 consists of 16 residues. The trim removed 6 bases at V and 0 bases at J, leaving 7 bases unmatched.

This chain connects TRBV19 to TRBJ1-6; 8 bases line up with TRBD1. The germline V gene encodes CDR1 LNHDA and CDR2 SQIVND (reference sequence). This CDR3 contains 15 residues. V trimming: 6 bases; J trimming: 4 bases; junction bases outside the gene matches: 5. CDR3: CASSHGDRYNSPLHF. CDR3 DNA sequence: TGTGCCAGTAGCCACGGGGACAGGTATAATTCACCCCTCCACTTT.